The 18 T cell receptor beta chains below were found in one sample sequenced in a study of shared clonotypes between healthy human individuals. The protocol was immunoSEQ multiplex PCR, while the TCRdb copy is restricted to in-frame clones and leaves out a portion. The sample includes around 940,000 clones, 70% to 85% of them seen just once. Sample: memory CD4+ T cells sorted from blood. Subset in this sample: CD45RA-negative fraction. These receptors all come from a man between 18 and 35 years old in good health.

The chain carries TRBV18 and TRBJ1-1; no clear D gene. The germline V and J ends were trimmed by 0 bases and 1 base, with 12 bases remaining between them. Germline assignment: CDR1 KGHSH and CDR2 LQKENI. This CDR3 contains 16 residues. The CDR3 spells CASSPPERQPNTEAFF. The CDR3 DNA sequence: TGTGCCAGCTCACCACCGGAGCGCCAGCCGAACACTGAAGCTTTCTTT.

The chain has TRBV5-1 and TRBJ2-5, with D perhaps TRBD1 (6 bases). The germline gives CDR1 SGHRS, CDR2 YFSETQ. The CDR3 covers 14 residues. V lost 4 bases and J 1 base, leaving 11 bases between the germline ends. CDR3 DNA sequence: TGCGCCAGCAGCCCGTGGACAGTCCAAGAGACCCAGTACTTC. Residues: CASSPWTVQETQYF.

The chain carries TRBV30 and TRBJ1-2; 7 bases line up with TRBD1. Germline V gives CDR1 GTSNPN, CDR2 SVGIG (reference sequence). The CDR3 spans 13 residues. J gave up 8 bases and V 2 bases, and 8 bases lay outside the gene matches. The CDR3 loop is CAWSPDRVEGYTF. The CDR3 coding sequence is TGTGCCTGGAGTCCCGACAGGGTAGAAGGCTACACCTTC.

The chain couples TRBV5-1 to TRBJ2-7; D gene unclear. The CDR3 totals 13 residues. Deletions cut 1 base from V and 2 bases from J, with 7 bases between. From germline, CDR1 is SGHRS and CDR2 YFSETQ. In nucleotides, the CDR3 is TGCGCCAGCAGCTTGATAAACCCCTACGAGCAGTACTTC. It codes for CASSLINPYEQYF. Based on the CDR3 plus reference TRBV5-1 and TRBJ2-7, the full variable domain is KAGVTQTPRYLIKTRGQQVTLSCSPISGHRSVSWYQQTPGQGLQFLFEYFSETQRNKGNFPGRFSGRQFSNSRSEMNVSTLELGDSALYLCASSLINPYEQYFGPGTRLTVT.

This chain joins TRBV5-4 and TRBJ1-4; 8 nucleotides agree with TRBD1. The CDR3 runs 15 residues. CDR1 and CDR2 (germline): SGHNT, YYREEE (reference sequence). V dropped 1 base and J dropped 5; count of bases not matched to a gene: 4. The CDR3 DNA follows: TGTGCCAGCAGCTTGAATAGACAGGGGAATGAAAAACTGTTTTTT. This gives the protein CASSLNRQGNEKLFF.

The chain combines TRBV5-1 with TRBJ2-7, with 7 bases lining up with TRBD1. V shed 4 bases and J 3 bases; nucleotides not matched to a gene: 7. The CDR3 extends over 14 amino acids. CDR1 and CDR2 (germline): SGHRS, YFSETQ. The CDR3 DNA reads TGCGCCAGCAGCGACCCGGGACAGAACTACGAGCAGTACTTC. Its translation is CASSDPGQNYEQYF.

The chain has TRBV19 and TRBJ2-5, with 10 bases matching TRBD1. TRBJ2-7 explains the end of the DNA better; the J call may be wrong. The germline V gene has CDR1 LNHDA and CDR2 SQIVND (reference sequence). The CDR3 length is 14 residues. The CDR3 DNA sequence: TGTGCCAGTAGTCCGGACAGGGGGTCCTACGAGCAGTACTTC. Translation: CASSPDRGSYEQYF.

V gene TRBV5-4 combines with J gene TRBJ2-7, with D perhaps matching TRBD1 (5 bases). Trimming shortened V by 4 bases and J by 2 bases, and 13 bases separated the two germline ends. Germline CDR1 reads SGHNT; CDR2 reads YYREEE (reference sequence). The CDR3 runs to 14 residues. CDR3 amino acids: CASSPRTKAYEQYF. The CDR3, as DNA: TGTGCCAGCAGCCCCCGGACAAAAGCCTACGAGCAGTACTTC. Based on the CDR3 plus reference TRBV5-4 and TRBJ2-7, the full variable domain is ETGVTQSPTHLIKTRGQQVTLRCSSQSGHNTVSWYQQALGQGPQFIFQYYREEENGRGNFPPRFSGLQFPNYSSELNVNALELDDSALYLCASSPRTKAYEQYFGPGTRLTVT.

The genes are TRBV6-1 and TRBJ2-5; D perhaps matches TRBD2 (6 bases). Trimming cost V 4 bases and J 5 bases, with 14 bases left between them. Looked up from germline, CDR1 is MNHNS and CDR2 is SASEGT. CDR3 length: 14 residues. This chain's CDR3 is CASSGRGVGETQYF. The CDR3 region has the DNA TGTGCCAGCAGTGGGCGGGGAGTGGGGGAGACCCAGTACTTC.

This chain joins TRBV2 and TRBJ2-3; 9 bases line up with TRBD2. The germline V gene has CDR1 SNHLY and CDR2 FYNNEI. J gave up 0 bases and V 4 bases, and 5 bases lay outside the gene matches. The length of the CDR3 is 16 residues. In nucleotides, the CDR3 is TGTGCCAGCAGTGTCCAGCGGGGGGTTAGCACAGATACGCAGTATTTT. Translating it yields CASSVQRGVSTDTQYF.

The CDR3, as DNA: TGTGCTAGTGGTACCGGACTAGCGTTGAATGAGCAGTTCTTC. It yields the protein CASGTGLALNEQFF. The genes are TRBV12-5 and TRBJ2-1; the match to TRBD2 covers 9 bases. CDR3 length equals 14 residues. Germline V CDR1 and CDR2: LGHNT, FRNRAP. V lost 5 bases and J lost 7; bases outside the gene matches: 6.

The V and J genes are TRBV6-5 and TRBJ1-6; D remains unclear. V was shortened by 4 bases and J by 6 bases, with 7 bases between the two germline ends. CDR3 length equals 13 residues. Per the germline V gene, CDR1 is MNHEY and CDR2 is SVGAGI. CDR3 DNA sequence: TGTGCCAGCAGTTTGGGAAGTAATTCACCCCTCCACTTT. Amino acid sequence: CASSLGSNSPLHF.

As DNA, the CDR3 is TGTGCCAGCACCCTAGCTAGCGAGACCGAGCAGTACTTC. Its protein is CASTLASETEQYF. The gene calls are TRBV6-1 and TRBJ2-7; a possible D gene is TRBD2 (6 bases). Trimming removed 7 bases at V and 6 bases at J, with 16 bases between. This CDR3 has 13 amino acids. Germline CDR1 is MNHNS and CDR2 is SASEGT.

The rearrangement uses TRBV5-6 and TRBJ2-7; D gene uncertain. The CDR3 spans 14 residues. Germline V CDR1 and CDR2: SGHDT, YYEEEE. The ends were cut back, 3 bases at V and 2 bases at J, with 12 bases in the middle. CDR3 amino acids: CASSWQPLAYEQYF. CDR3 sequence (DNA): TGTGCCAGCAGCTGGCAGCCTTTAGCCTACGAGCAGTACTTC. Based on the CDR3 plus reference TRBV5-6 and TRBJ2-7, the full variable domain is DAGVTQSPTHLIKTRGQQVTLRCSPKSGHDTVSWYQQALGQGPQFIFQYYEEEERQRGNFPDRFSGHQFPNYSSELNVNALLLGDSALYLCASSWQPLAYEQYFGPGTRLTVT.

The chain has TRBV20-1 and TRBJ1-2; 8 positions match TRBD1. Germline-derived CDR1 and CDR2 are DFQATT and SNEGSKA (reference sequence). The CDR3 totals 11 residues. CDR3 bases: TGCAGCACTACAGGGGGCTATGGCTACACCTTC. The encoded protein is CSTTGGYGYTF.

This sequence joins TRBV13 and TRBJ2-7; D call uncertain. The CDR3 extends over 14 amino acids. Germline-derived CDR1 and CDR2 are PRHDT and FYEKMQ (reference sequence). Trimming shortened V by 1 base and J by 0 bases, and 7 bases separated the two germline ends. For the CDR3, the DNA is TGTGCCAGCAGCTTAGAAGGTCTCTCCTACGAGCAGTACTTC. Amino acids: CASSLEGLSYEQYF.

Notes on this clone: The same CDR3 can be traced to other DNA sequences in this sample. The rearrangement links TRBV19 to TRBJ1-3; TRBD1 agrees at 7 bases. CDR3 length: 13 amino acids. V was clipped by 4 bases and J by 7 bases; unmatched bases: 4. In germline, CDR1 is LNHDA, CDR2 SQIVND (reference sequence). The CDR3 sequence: CASSTTRGNTIYF. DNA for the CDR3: TGTGCCAGTAGTACGACCAGGGGGAACACCATATATTTT.

CDR3 bases: TGTGCCAGCAGCCAGGACAGGGGAAGAGGGTCTGAAGCTTTCTTT. Amino acids: CASSQDRGRGSEAFF. The chain recombines TRBV7-2 with TRBJ1-1, with 9 bases matching TRBD1. V shed 5 bases and J 6 bases; nucleotides not matched to a gene: 10. The CDR3 is 15 residues long. CDR1 is SGHTA and CDR2 is FQGNSA in the germline V gene.